This T cell receptor beta chain was sequenced for a study of technical replicates of blood from four donors (dated by TCRdb to 2017 to 2019). The method behind the library was the immunoSEQ multiplex PCR assay. In its TCRdb copy, this immuneACCESS table keeps in-frame sequences only and misses some clones. Where compared with another copy, unresolved V genes explain less than half of these, and the others have no known cause. This sample gives around 72,000 clones in total; 91% of them show up just once. The top ten clonotypes cover 4.7% of the sample. CDR1 and CDR2 (MNHNS, SASEGT) derive from the germline V gene. Spanning cysteine to phenylalanine, the CDR3 consists of 15 amino acids. This entry keeps only the CDR3 DNA: 45 bases, framed from base 1. Germline trimming: 7 bases from V, 5 bases from J; junction bases outside gene matches: 8. With regard to this clone: The specificity of this receptor is unknown. Base qualities are missing; no much larger clone stands one base away.

The receptor's source is a human donor in good health. Some clones in this sample may be carry-over from other donors' samples. This receptor chain uses TRBV6-1 and TRBJ2-3, and 11 junction bases match TRBD2. The sample comprised PBMCs. The DNA reads as follows: TGTGCCAGCATCCTTACTAGCGGGAGAGGAGATACGCAGTATTTT. The resulting protein is CASILTSGRGDTQYF.